The TCR beta chain under discussion was sequenced for a study of CD8 T cells in ankylosing spondylitis. This clonotype was seen only a few times. Its target is unknown. Quantitative 5'-RACE with molecular barcodes generated TCR beta libraries. One entry per CDR3 protein results from TCRdb running MiXCR on the 5' RACE reads. The sample records about 450,000 distinct CDR3 sequences, 25% to 30% being singletons. Notes on the study in general: Significantly higher representation of disease-linked clones was reported for matched ankylosing spondylitis synovial fluid. What seemed typical of ankylosing spondylitis blood was a TCR beta motif built from roughly 8 highly homologous variants. Disease-associated clones were CD8+ and fairly uncommon in peripheral blood.

The clonotype comes from a male donor with ankylosing spondylitis. The material sequenced was blood, either unsorted or a sorted T cell fraction (not recorded which).

This CDR3 is CASSLYTSTDTQYF. DNA for the CDR3: TGTGCCAGCAGCTTATACACTAGCACAGATACGCAGTATTTT. This sequence joins TRBV7-2 and TRBJ2-3; D not resolved. V lost 2 bases and J lost 0, with 6 bases in between. This CDR3 spans 14 amino acids. CDR1 and CDR2 (germline): SGHTA, FQGNSA.